A single sample is the source of the 25 T cell receptor beta chains below, sequenced in a study of vaccination effects on CD4 cells after COVID-19. Libraries were prepared by immunoSEQ multiplex PCR; TCRdb keeps only in-frame clonotypes and omits some of them. This table has under 50,000 clones, about 75% appearing once. No antigen has been assigned to these receptors. Researchers isolated CD4+ T cells once about eleven days of culture had elapsed. Sequencing used CD4+ T cells from PBMCs cultured without peptide, obtained before COVID-19 vaccination. The origin of the receptors is a human donor who had a prior SARS-CoV-2 infection.

The chain carries TRBV2 and TRBJ2-3; D is undetermined. Trimming removed 7 bases from V and 2 bases from J, with 16 bases in between. The CDR3 is made up of 15 amino acids. The germline CDR1 and CDR2 sequences are SNHLY and FYNNEI. The CDR3 loop reads CASTSPMAYTDTQYF. DNA of the CDR3: TGTGCCAGCACAAGCCCCATGGCATACACAGATACGCAGTATTTT.

V gene TRBV7-9 combines with J gene TRBJ1-2; D ambiguous. CDR1 is SEHNR and CDR2 is FQNEAQ in the germline V gene (reference sequence). The CDR3 is made up of 13 amino acids. V lost 1 base and J 4 bases, leaving 7 bases between the germline ends. The CDR3 is CASSLGGFYGYTF. The CDR3 DNA follows: TGTGCCAGCAGCTTAGGAGGGTTCTATGGCTACACCTTC. Using reference TRBV7-9 and TRBJ1-2 for the parts outside the CDR3, the full variable domain is DTGVSQNPRHKITKRGQNVTFRCDPISEHNRLYWYRQTLGQGPEFLTYFQNEAQLEKSRLLSDRFSAERPKGSFSTLEIQRTEQGDSAMYLCASSLGGFYGYTFGSGTRLTVV.

The chain links TRBV5-5 to TRBJ2-7, with 10 bases fitting TRBD1. Germline CDR1 SGHKS, CDR2 YYEKEE (reference sequence). V shed 4 bases and J 3 bases; nucleotides not matched to a gene: 4. The CDR3 length is 14 residues. CDR3 residues: CASSHRTGGYEQYF. For the CDR3, the DNA is TGTGCCAGCAGCCACAGGACAGGGGGCTACGAGCAGTACTTC.

The chain links TRBV3-1 (or the pseudogene TRBV3-2) to TRBJ2-7; 9 bases match TRBD1. The CDR3 extends over 14 amino acids. In germline, CDR1 is LGHDT, CDR2 YNNKEL (reference sequence). The junction had 5 bases not matched to a gene; V was cut back by 4 bases and J by 4 bases. The CDR3 DNA reads TGTGCCAGCAGCCCTGGGGACAGGGATTACGAGCAGTACTTC. Translating gives CASSPGDRDYEQYF.

The chain recombines TRBV11-1 with TRBJ1-1, with a weak D call TRBD1 (6 bases). This CDR3 comprises 15 residues. Trimming stripped 5 bases from V and 6 bases from J, with 19 bases between. Germline V gene sequence: CDR1 SGHAT, CDR2 FQDESV (reference sequence). CDR3 region: CASSRGGAWEAEAFF. DNA for the CDR3: TGTGCCAGCAGCCGGGGGGGGGCCTGGGAGGCTGAAGCTTTCTTT.

The chain links TRBV19 to TRBJ1-4, with 8 bases matching TRBD1. V lost 4 bases to trimming and J lost 4 bases; unmatched junction nucleotides: 5. CDR1 is LNHDA, CDR2 SQIVND, per germline (reference sequence). The CDR3 covers 15 residues. CDR3 loop: CASSTRQGINEKLFF. The DNA for the CDR3 is TGTGCCAGTAGTACCAGACAGGGGATTAATGAAAAACTGTTTTTT.

The gene calls are TRBV2 and TRBJ2-2; D not resolved. The CDR3 runs 16 residues. Germline V gene sequence: CDR1 SNHLY, CDR2 FYNNEI. Between the trimmed V and J ends, which lost 7 bases and 7 bases, there was a span of 22 bases. In nucleotides, the CDR3 is TGTGCCAGCACTTCCCGAAGGGCCGTCCCCGGCGGGGAGCTGTTTTTT. Its protein product is CASTSRRAVPGGELFF.

The chain couples TRBV4-1 to TRBJ2-3; D may be TRBD1 (6 bases). V was shortened by 3 bases and J by 5 bases, with 18 bases between the two germline ends. The CDR3 consists of 16 residues. CDR1 and CDR2 from the germline V gene are MGHRA and YSYEKL. The CDR3 nucleotides are TGCGCCAGCAGCCAGGGGGCCCGGGATGGGATAGATACGCAGTATTTT. It is translated as CASSQGARDGIDTQYF.

This chain links TRBV29-1 with TRBJ2-2; a possible D gene is TRBD2 (5 bases). The CDR3 totals 12 residues. Trimming pared 4 bases from V and 5 bases from J, leaving 8 bases between. Germline CDR1 is SQVTM and CDR2 is ANQGSEA. The chain's CDR3 is CSVGRRTGELFF. The CDR3 DNA reads TGCAGCGTTGGGAGGCGGACCGGGGAGCTGTTTTTT.

The genes are TRBV7-2 and TRBJ2-1; 7 nucleotides match TRBD2. The CDR3 totals 14 residues. The germline CDR1 and CDR2 sequences are SGHTA and FQGNSA. J was trimmed by 0 bases and V by 6 bases; bases with no gene match: 2. CDR3 nucleotides: TGTGCCAGCAGGTCTAGCGGCTCCTACAATGAGCAGTTCTTC. It encodes CASRSSGSYNEQFF.

Here the CDR3 reads CAWSEGGLAGAEDTQYF. CDR3 nucleotide sequence: TGTGCCTGGAGTGAGGGGGGACTAGCGGGAGCGGAGGATACGCAGTATTTT. The genes are TRBV30 and TRBJ2-3; TRBD2 matches at 14 bases. CDR3 size: 17 residues. V dropped 1 base and J dropped 6; count of bases not matched to a gene: 9. Germline V gene data show CDR1 as GTSNPN and CDR2 as SVGIG (reference sequence).

In the case of this clone: The sample holds other DNA sequences that translate to the same CDR3. The chain is built from TRBV10-3 and TRBJ2-3, with D possibly TRBD1 on 5 matching bases. Trimming took 0 bases from V and 1 from J, leaving 5 bases between them. CDR3 size: 14 residues. Germline lookup yields CDR1 ENHRY and CDR2 SYGVKD. The DNA of the CDR3 is TGTGCCATCAGTGAGTCAGGGGGCACAGATACGCAGTATTTT. Its translation: CAISESGGTDTQYF.

This chain joins TRBV30 and TRBJ2-1; a weak D match, TRBD2 (5 bases). The germline gives CDR1 GTSNPN, CDR2 SVGIG (reference sequence). This CDR3 is 12 amino acids long. Trimming cost V 2 bases and J 12 bases, with 14 bases left between them. CDR3 sequence: CAWSPLFLAQFF. DNA for the CDR3: TGTGCCTGGAGTCCACTTTTCCTAGCGCAGTTCTTC.

The chain carries TRBV2 and TRBJ2-7, with D perhaps being TRBD1 or TRBD2 (5 bases each). Germline V gene data show CDR1 as SNHLY and CDR2 as FYNNEI. Trimming pared 0 bases from V and 9 bases from J, leaving 15 bases between. The CDR3 extends over 14 amino acids. For the CDR3, the DNA is TGTGCCAGCAGTGAAGCGCTGGACCTTGGGGGGCAGTACTTC. Encoded protein: CASSEALDLGGQYF.

The chain combines TRBV28 with TRBJ1-1, with 7 positions matching TRBD1. The germline V gene has CDR1 MDHEN and CDR2 SYDVKM. With 7 bases clipped from V and 5 bases from J, the junction kept 13 bases outside the gene matches. This CDR3 has 15 residues. The CDR3 nucleotides read TGTGCCAGCAATCCAGCGGGGCAGGGGGATACTGAAGCTTTCTTT. Amino acid sequence: CASNPAGQGDTEAFF.

This chain uses TRBV6-5 with TRBJ1-4, with 8 positions matching TRBD1. V lost 6 bases and J lost 8; bases outside the gene matches: 8. This CDR3 spans 14 amino acids. CDR1 and CDR2 from the germline V gene are MNHEY and SVGAGI. Written as DNA, the CDR3 is TGTGCCAGCAGCCTCACAGGGGGAGGGGAAAAACTGTTTTTT. Translating it yields CASSLTGGGEKLFF.

The chain links TRBV28 to TRBJ1-6; D might be TRBD1 (6 bases). CDR3 length equals 18 residues. Trimming stripped 1 base from V and 6 bases from J, with 19 bases between. Germline CDR1 and CDR2: MDHEN and SYDVKM. CDR3: CASSLFSREGVGNSPLHF. For the CDR3, the DNA is TGTGCCAGCAGTTTATTCTCGCGTGAGGGGGTGGGTAATTCACCCCTCCACTTT.

The rearrangement links TRBV11-2 to TRBJ2-3; D might be TRBD1 (6 bases). V lost 3 bases, J lost 6 bases, and 13 bases lay in between. The germline V gene encodes CDR1 SGHAT and CDR2 FQNNGV. The CDR3 length is 14 residues. The CDR3 is CASSFKDSSDTQYF. CDR3 nucleotide sequence: TGTGCCAGCAGCTTCAAGGACAGTTCGGATACGCAGTATTTT.

The chain has TRBV27 and TRBJ1-4; D uncertain. Per germline, CDR1 MNHEY and CDR2 SMNVEV (reference sequence). There are 15 residues in the CDR3. Trimming removed 6 bases from V and 10 bases from J, with 21 bases in between. The CDR3 reads CASSRTLGGVGKLFF. Here the CDR3 DNA reads TGTGCCAGCAGCCGAACTTTAGGTGGGGTCGGAAAACTGTTTTTT.

This clone was detected only a few times. The rearrangement uses TRBV28 and TRBJ1-2, with a possible D match to TRBD1 (6 bases). The V gene lost 4 bases and the J gene lost 4 bases, with 7 bases spanning the gap. This CDR3 has 12 amino acids. Germline V gene data show CDR1 as MDHEN and CDR2 as SYDVKM. As DNA, the CDR3 is TGTGCCAGCAGTTGGGACATCTATGGCTACACCTTC. Translation: CASSWDIYGYTF.

The chain recombines TRBV5-1 with TRBJ2-7, with a tentative D call TRBD2 (6 bases). Trimming cost V 1 base and J 3 bases, with 11 bases left between them. CDR1 is SGHRS and CDR2 is YFSETQ in the germline V gene. This CDR3 contains 14 residues. CDR3 residues: CASSLMISGYEQYF. The CDR3 bases are TGCGCCAGCAGCTTGATGATTAGCGGCTACGAGCAGTACTTC.

This chain links TRBV4-3 with TRBJ1-3; 7 positions agree with TRBD1. This CDR3 has 16 residues. The V and J ends lost 4 bases and 0 bases, in that order; junction bases with no gene match: 6. Germline lookup yields CDR1 LGHNA and CDR2 YSLEER. The CDR3 DNA reads TGCGCCAGCAGCCCTGGGACAGTCTTCTCTGGAAACACCATATATTTT. It is translated as CASSPGTVFSGNTIYF.

CDR3 amino acids: CASSLFRGIQETQYF. DNA for the CDR3: TGTGCCAGCAGTTTATTCCGTGGAATCCAAGAGACCCAGTACTTC. The chain links TRBV27 to TRBJ2-5; no clear D gene. Germline CDR1 is MNHEY and CDR2 is SMNVEV (reference sequence). The CDR3 is 15 residues long. Trimming shortened V by 1 base and J by 1 base, and 10 bases separated the two germline ends.

The table lists this clone with a few counts. The chain links TRBV6-5 to TRBJ1-4, with 7 bases aligning to TRBD1. Germline values: CDR1 MNHEY, CDR2 SVGAGI. This CDR3 comprises 14 residues. J lost 15 bases, V lost 6 bases, and 16 bases had no gene match. Here the CDR3 DNA reads TGTGCCAGCAGCTCTACCTCCGGGGACAGCTTTTTGTTTTTT. Its protein is CASSSTSGDSFLFF.

The V gene is TRBV28, the J gene TRBJ1-4; D not resolved. CDR3 length: 14 residues. CDR1 and CDR2 from the germline V gene are MDHEN and SYDVKM. Trimming left V 2 bases short and J 6 bases short, with 10 bases between. CDR3 protein: CASSLMKLDEKLFF. As DNA, the CDR3 is TGTGCCAGCAGTTTAATGAAGTTGGATGAAAAACTGTTTTTT. Variable domain in full (rest from reference TRBV28 and TRBJ1-4): DVKVTQSSRYLVKRTGEKVFLECVQDMDHENMFWYRQDPGLGLRLIYFSYDVKMKEKGDIPEGYSVSREKKERFSLILESASTNQTSMYLCASSLMKLDEKLFFGSGTQLSVL.